Presented here are 26 T cell receptor beta chains from one specimen sequenced in a study of blood T cell repertoires in COVID-19. Libraries were prepared by immunoSEQ multiplex PCR; TCRdb keeps only in-frame clonotypes and omits some of them. This sample has 200,000 or so clones, with approximately 80% found just once. The sample consisted of peripheral blood. The receptor source for this set is a human donor in a cohort sampled during active COVID-19.

This sequence joins TRBV18 and TRBJ1-3, with a weak D call TRBD1 (6 bases). Trimming pared 2 bases from V and 0 bases from J, leaving 11 bases between. The CDR3 has 16 amino acids. The germline V gene has CDR1 KGHSH and CDR2 LQKENI. The CDR3 DNA follows: TGTGCCAGCTCACCAATCCGGGACAACTCTGGAAACACCATATATTTT. It codes for CASSPIRDNSGNTIYF.

The CDR3 protein is CASSSTGSGANVLTF. The CDR3 nucleotides read TGTGCCAGCAGCTCGACAGGTAGTGGGGCCAACGTCCTGACTTTC. The chain has TRBV5-4 and TRBJ2-6; possibly TRBD1 for D (6 bases). The CDR3 has 15 amino acids. Germline V lookup: CDR1 SGHNT, CDR2 YYREEE (reference sequence). Between the trimmed V and J ends, which lost 3 bases and 3 bases, there was a span of 10 bases.

This clone was seen only a few times. This sequence joins TRBV5-1 and TRBJ2-7; 8 positions agree with TRBD2. This CDR3 has 17 amino acids. In germline, CDR1 is SGHRS, CDR2 YFSETQ. V lost 4 bases to trimming and J lost 0 bases; unmatched junction nucleotides: 12. CDR3 in DNA: TGCGCCAGCAGCGCCCCGTGGGGAAGCGGGAGCTCCTACGAGCAGTACTTC. Translated, it gives CASSAPWGSGSSYEQYF.

V gene TRBV19 combines with J gene TRBJ1-1; D is unresolved. The CDR3 extends over 15 amino acids. Per the germline V gene, CDR1 is LNHDA and CDR2 is SQIVND (reference sequence). Trimming pared 2 bases from V and 4 bases from J, leaving 14 bases between. CDR3 sequence (DNA): TGTGCCAGTAGTATACGCTCCGTCCTAACCACTGAAGCTTTCTTT. Residues: CASSIRSVLTTEAFF.

V is TRBV12-5 and J is TRBJ2-1; 9 bases are a match to TRBD2. Germline loops: CDR1 LGHNT, CDR2 FRNRAP. The V segment lost 0 bases and the J segment 4 bases; nucleotides outside the gene matches: 10. This CDR3 has 18 amino acids. The CDR3 DNA sequence: TGTGCTAGTGGTTTGGTACATTTCGCGCGGGAGGGATACAATGAGCAGTTCTTC. This codes for CASGLVHFAREGYNEQFF.

The V gene is TRBV24-1, the J gene TRBJ1-2; D call uncertain. The V gene's germline CDR1 is KGHDR and CDR2 SFDVKD. V lost 1 base to trimming and J lost 3 bases, with 8 bases between them. The CDR3 covers 14 residues. In DNA form, the CDR3 reads TGTGCCACCAGTGATTTCCAGAGGGACTATGGCTACACCTTC. Translating gives CATSDFQRDYGYTF.

The chain has TRBV28 and TRBJ2-3, with 9 bases aligning to TRBD2. Trimming removed 3 bases from V and 5 bases from J; junction bases left unmatched: 3. Germline V gene data show CDR1 as MDHEN and CDR2 as SYDVKM. The CDR3 is 14 residues long. The chain's CDR3 is CASSFLAGRDTQYF. In nucleotides, the CDR3 is TGTGCCAGCAGTTTCCTAGCGGGGCGAGATACGCAGTATTTT.

The sample holds one count of this clone. V and J are TRBV28 and TRBJ2-2, with D tentatively TRBD1 (5 bases). CDR1 is MDHEN and CDR2 is SYDVKM in the germline V gene. V shed 7 bases and J shed 5 bases, with 20 bases lying between them. CDR3 length: 16 amino acids. The CDR3 sequence is CASIRERSRVTGELFF. The CDR3 DNA sequence: TGTGCCAGCATCAGGGAACGATCCCGTGTGACCGGGGAGCTGTTTTTT.

The J gene is TRBJ1-6, the V gene TRBV5-4; TRBD1 agrees at 7 bases. The CDR3 contains 14 residues. Germline values: CDR1 SGHNT, CDR2 YYREEE (reference sequence). Trimming removed 5 bases from V and 10 bases from J; junction bases left unmatched: 9. The CDR3 DNA reads as TGTGCCAGCAGGGAGGGCGGGACAGCCTCACCCCTCCACTTT. Translated, it gives CASREGGTASPLHF. The full variable domain, its missing parts supplied by reference TRBV5-4 and TRBJ1-6, is ETGVTQSPTHLIKTRGQQVTLRCSSQSGHNTVSWYQQALGQGPQFIFQYYREEENGRGNFPPRFSGLQFPNYSSELNVNALELDDSALYLCASREGGTASPLHFGNGTRLTVT.

The CDR3 nucleotides are TGTGCCAGCAGGCCTTACAGGGTGTGGACCGGGGAGCTGTTTTTT. It encodes CASRPYRVWTGELFF. The chain joins TRBV7-8 to TRBJ2-2; a possible D gene is TRBD1 (6 bases). The germline V and J ends were trimmed by 6 bases and 5 bases, with 16 bases remaining between them. Germline loops: CDR1 SGHVS, CDR2 FQNEAQ. The CDR3 is made up of 15 amino acids.

The CDR3 protein is CASRTLDGEFF. DNA of the CDR3: TGTGCCAGCAGGACCCTAGATGGCGAGTTCTTC. The rearrangement links TRBV27 to TRBJ2-1; D remains unclear. Between the trimmed V and J ends, which lost 6 bases and 14 bases, there was a span of 14 bases. Germline loops: CDR1 MNHEY, CDR2 SMNVEV (reference sequence). The CDR3 is 11 amino acids.

V and J are TRBV3-1 (or the pseudogene TRBV3-2) and TRBJ2-1, with a tentative D call TRBD2 (6 bases). V was shortened by 1 base and J by 5 bases, with 18 bases between the two germline ends. The CDR3 extends over 17 amino acids. Germline V gene data show CDR1 as LGHDT and CDR2 as YNNKEL (reference sequence). Here the CDR3 reads CASSQVGSGLGDNEQFF. DNA for the CDR3: TGTGCCAGCAGCCAAGTCGGTTCGGGACTGGGGGACAATGAGCAGTTCTTC.

The chain combines TRBV11-3 with TRBJ1-5; TRBD1 aligns across 8 bases. The CDR3 loop spans 14 amino acids. CDR1 and CDR2 from the germline V gene are SGHNT and YENEEA. With V trimmed by 4 bases and J by 4 bases, 3 bases remained unmatched. The CDR3 DNA is TGTGCCAGCAGCTCCGGGACAGGAAATCAGCCCCAGCATTTT. Translated: CASSSGTGNQPQHF. Combining the CDR3 with reference TRBV11-3 and TRBJ1-5 gives the whole variable domain EAGVVQSPRYKIIEKKQPVAFWCNPISGHNTLYWYLQNLGQGPELLIRYENEEAVDDSQLPKDRFSAERLKGVDSTLKIQPAELGDSAVYLCASSSGTGNQPQHFGDGTRLSIL.

This chain connects TRBV2 to TRBJ2-7; D is perhaps TRBD1 (6 bases). V gave up 3 bases and J gave up 0 bases, with 15 bases separating them. The CDR3 has 16 amino acids. Germline CDR1 is SNHLY and CDR2 is FYNNEI. The CDR3 loop is CASSEAGQLGSYEQYF. Written as DNA, the CDR3 is TGTGCCAGCAGTGAGGCCGGACAGCTGGGCTCCTACGAGCAGTACTTC. The full variable domain, with the rest looked up from reference TRBV2 and TRBJ2-7, is EPEVTQTPSHQVTQMGQEVILRCVPISNHLYFYWYRQILGQKVEFLVSFYNNEISEKSEIFDDQFSVERPDGSNFTLKIRSTKLEDSAMYFCASSEAGQLGSYEQYFGPGTRLTVT.

The chain employs TRBV18 and TRBJ2-7; TRBD1 agrees at 7 bases. This CDR3 is 15 amino acids long. After removal of 1 base from V and 0 bases from J, the junction contained 3 bases not matched to a gene. The V gene's germline CDR1 is KGHSH and CDR2 LQKENI. In DNA form, the CDR3 reads TGTGCCAGCTCACCACAGGGGGCGACCTCCTACGAGCAGTACTTC. Translation: CASSPQGATSYEQYF.

CDR3 region: CASSLALAGSLHEQYF. The CDR3 DNA sequence: TGCGCCAGCAGCTTGGCCCTTGCGGGAAGCCTACACGAGCAGTACTTC. This rearrangement joins TRBV5-1 to TRBJ2-7, with D possibly being TRBD2 (6 bases). From germline, CDR1 is SGHRS and CDR2 YFSETQ. CDR3 length: 16 residues. The germline V and J ends were trimmed by 0 bases and 5 bases, with 18 bases remaining between them.

This chain links TRBV19 with TRBJ2-1, with 13 bases lining up with TRBD2. Germline V gene data show CDR1 as LNHDA and CDR2 as SQIVND (reference sequence). The CDR3 has 15 residues. Trimming at V came to 5 bases and at J to 6 bases, leaving 4 bases not matched to a gene. CDR3 bases: TGTGCCAGTAGTGTACTAGCGGGAGGGGGCAATGAGCAGTTCTTC. Translating gives CASSVLAGGGNEQFF.

The chain employs TRBV5-1 and TRBJ2-5, with a possible D match to TRBD1 (8 bases). The CDR3 consists of 15 residues. V was shortened by 2 bases and J by 3 bases, with 14 bases between the two germline ends. Germline V CDR1 and CDR2: SGHRS, YFSETQ. The CDR3 region has the DNA TGCGCCAGCAGCTTAGCGGGACAGGTAAAAGAGACCCAGTACTTC. It is translated as CASSLAGQVKETQYF.

The V gene is TRBV6-5, the J gene TRBJ1-1, with D maybe TRBD1 (5 bases). The germline V gene has CDR1 MNHEY and CDR2 SVGAGI. Between the trimmed V and J ends, which lost 6 bases and 4 bases, there was a span of 12 bases. The CDR3 consists of 13 residues. In DNA form, the CDR3 reads TGTGCCAGCAGCTTCCAGGGAGGCACTGAAGCTTTCTTT. This sequence encodes CASSFQGGTEAFF.

This sequence joins TRBV6-5 and TRBJ2-1; 14 bases align to TRBD2. CDR1 is MNHEY and CDR2 is SVGAGI in the germline V gene. J gave up 8 bases and V 0 bases, and 3 bases lay outside the gene matches. This CDR3 has 16 amino acids. CDR3 loop: CASSYSGTSGSDEQFF. CDR3 nucleotides: TGTGCCAGCAGTTACTCTGGGACTAGCGGGAGTGATGAGCAGTTCTTC.

J is TRBJ2-7 and V is TRBV6-6; D perhaps matches TRBD1 (6 bases). From germline, CDR1 is MNHNY and CDR2 SVGAGI (reference sequence). The CDR3 is made up of 13 amino acids. Trimming stripped 6 bases from V and 6 bases from J, with 15 bases between. The CDR3 coding sequence is TGTGCCAGCAGCCCCCCGACAGGCTCCGAGCAGTACTTC. Its translation is CASSPPTGSEQYF.

This rearrangement joins TRBV4-1 to TRBJ1-2; 7 positions agree with TRBD1. This CDR3 is 14 amino acids long. The V gene's germline CDR1 is MGHRA and CDR2 YSYEKL. V lost 0 bases, J lost 4 bases, and 2 bases stayed unmatched. CDR3 residues: CASSQDNRGYGYTF. The CDR3 DNA is TGCGCCAGCAGCCAAGATAACAGGGGCTATGGCTACACCTTC.

This chain uses TRBV5-5 with TRBJ1-3; D gene unclear. Germline CDR1 reads SGHKS; CDR2 reads YYEKEE (reference sequence). This CDR3 region has 14 residues. V was trimmed by 4 bases and J by 1 base, leaving 9 bases between them. The CDR3 DNA reads as TGTGCCAGCAGCCGCACAGTGTCTGGAAACACCATATATTTT. Its translation: CASSRTVSGNTIYF.

The rearrangement links TRBV12-3 or TRBV12-4 to TRBJ2-2, with no clear D. V was shortened by 8 bases and J by 2 bases, with 3 bases between the two germline ends. The CDR3 length is 11 residues. The CDR3 DNA is TGTGCCAGCCTAAACACCGGGGAGCTGTTTTTT. Amino acid sequence: CASLNTGELFF.

In regard to this clone: The junction does not match germline at one end; this may be a read error. This same CDR3 is encoded by further DNA sequences in the sample. V is TRBV19 and J is TRBJ2-2, with TRBD2 matching 10 bases. Germline V gene lookup returns CDR1 LNHDA and CDR2 SQIVND (reference sequence). The CDR3 loop spans 15 amino acids. The CDR3 sequence: CASSQAGGPGGELFF. In DNA, the CDR3 is TGTGCCAGTAGCCAAGCGGGAGGGCCAGGCGGGGAACTGTTTTTT.

In this sample, this clone turned up once. The chain couples TRBV19 to TRBJ1-1; 7 bases map to TRBD1. Germline V gene data show CDR1 as LNHDA and CDR2 as SQIVND (reference sequence). This CDR3 contains 18 residues. After removal of 4 bases from V and 1 base from J, the junction contained 15 bases not matched to a gene. The CDR3 bases are TGTGCCAGTAGTACCCGGAGGGGGCGTGACGTGGGGAACACTGAAGCTTTCTTT. It codes for CASSTRRGRDVGNTEAFF.